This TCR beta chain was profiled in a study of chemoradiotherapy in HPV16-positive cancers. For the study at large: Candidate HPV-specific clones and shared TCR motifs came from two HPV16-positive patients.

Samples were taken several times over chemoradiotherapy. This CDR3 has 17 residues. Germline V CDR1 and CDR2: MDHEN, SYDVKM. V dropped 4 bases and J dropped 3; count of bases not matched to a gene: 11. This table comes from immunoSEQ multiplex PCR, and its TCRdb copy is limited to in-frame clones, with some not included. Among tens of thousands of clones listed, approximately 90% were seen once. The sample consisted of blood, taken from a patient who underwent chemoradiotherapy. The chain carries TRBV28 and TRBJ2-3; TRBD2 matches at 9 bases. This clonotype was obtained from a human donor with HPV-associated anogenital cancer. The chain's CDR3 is CASSSLTQAGGTDTQYF. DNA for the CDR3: TGTGCCAGCAGTTCACTGACTCAGGCGGGGGGGACAGATACGCAGTATTTT.